These T cell receptor beta chains were read from a single sample in a study of blood T cell repertoires in COVID-19. Repertoires were generated with immunoSEQ multiplex PCR, while TCRdb's copy carries only in-frame clones and drops some. Among about 380,000 clones listed, roughly 77% were seen once. The sequenced sample was peripheral blood. Source of these receptors: a human donor with acute or convalescent COVID-19. The donor label of this sample is uncertain. Each CDR3 is given with its conserved first and last residue. Each record gives: clone size, D gene, J gene, V gene, CDR3 DNA, CDR3 protein. A D gene is named only where the DNA matches it firmly. The size entry is marked missing in some rows and otherwise reads once, few, many or a size class.

.,TRBD1,TRBJ2-1,TRBV5-4,TGTGCCAGCAGCTTCGGGGACAGGGGGAATGAGCAGTTCTTC,CASSFGDRGNEQFF
many,TRBD1,TRBJ2-3,TRBV6-4,TGTGCCAGCAGTGACAACACAGGGGGCACAGATACGCAGTATTTT,CASSDNTGGTDTQYF
.,TRBD1,TRBJ1-2,TRBV19,TGTGCCAGTAGTATAAAGGGACAGGGCTATGGCTACACCTTC,CASSIKGQGYGYTF
.,.,TRBJ1-2,TRBV5-1,TGCGCCAGCAGCTTTAATCTAGGACTCCTTGATGACTATGGCTACACCTTC,CASSFNLGLLDDYGYTF
.,TRBD1,TRBJ2-7,TRBV7-2,TGTGCCAGCAGCCCGAACAGGGGGCCCTACGAGCAGTACTTC,CASSPNRGPYEQYF
.,.,TRBJ2-7,TRBV6-5,TGTGCCAGCAGTTACTCTCGCGAGCAGTACTTC,CASSYSREQYF
.,.,TRBJ1-2,TRBV7-9,TGTGCCAGCAGGGCAGGACAGTCCTATGGCTACACCTTC,CASRAGQSYGYTF
.,TRBD2,TRBJ2-7,TRBV18,TGTGCCAGCTCACCACAGCGGGGGGGACTGGGCGAGCAGTACTTC,CASSPQRGGLGEQYF
.,.,TRBJ1-1,TRBV7-9,TGTGCCAGCAGCTTAGGAGTTGAAGCTTTCTTT,CASSLGVEAFF
once,TRBD1,TRBJ1-2,TRBV5-6,TGTGCCAGCAGCTCCGGGACAGGGAACTATGGCTACACCTTC,CASSSGTGNYGYTF
.,TRBD1,TRBJ1-4,TRBV28,TGTGCCAGCAGGGGGGGACAGGGTGGAAAACTGTTTTTT,CASRGGQGGKLFF
.,TRBD1,TRBJ1-2,TRBV28,TGTGCCAGCAGTGGGACAGTTAACTATGGCTACACCTTC,CASSGTVNYGYTF
once,TRBD2,TRBJ2-5,TRBV3-1/TRBV3-2,TGTGCCAGCAGCCAAGGTGTCCTAGCGGGAACGGAGACCCAGTACTTC,CASSQGVLAGTETQYF
.,TRBD2,TRBJ2-3,TRBV30,TGTGCCTGGAGTCTGCTAGCGGGGGGACGAGATACGCAGTATTTT,CAWSLLAGGRDTQYF
once,.,TRBJ2-7,TRBV19,TGTGCCAGTACTCGTAGCGGATCCTCCTACGAGCAGTACTTC,CASTRSGSSYEQYF
.,.,TRBJ1-2,TRBV19,TGTGCCAGTACCACGAACAGGAGAAACTATGGCTACACCTTC,CASTTNRRNYGYTF
.,TRBD1,TRBJ1-1,TRBV5-1,TGCGCCAGCAGTCTACAGGGGGGGACTGAAGCTTTCTTT,CASSLQGGTEAFF
.,TRBD2,TRBJ2-7,TRBV4-2,TGTGCCAGCAGCCAAGATTATGCGGGAGGACGAAGCTCCTACGAGCAGTACTTC,CASSQDYAGGRSSYEQYF
.,.,TRBJ1-4,TRBV30,TGTGCCTGGAGTCTTCTAAGTTCTAATGAAAAACTGTTTTTT,CAWSLLSSNEKLFF
few,.,TRBJ1-4,TRBV12-3/TRBV12-4,TGTGCCAGCAGTTTCAATTGGGGAGGAGGACTGTTTTTT,CASSFNWGGGLFF
many,TRBD1,TRBJ1-3,TRBV7-9,TGTGCCAGCAGCGCCCCACAGGGGGCGGGAGGAAACACCATATATTTT,CASSAPQGAGGNTIYF
.,TRBD2,TRBJ2-1,TRBV5-1,TGCGCCAGCAGCCCACGACTAGCGGGCGGGTACAATGAGCAGTTCTTC,CASSPRLAGGYNEQFF
.,.,TRBJ1-4,TRBV7-9,TGTGCCAGCAGCCTAGCGGGGGGGCTTAATGAAAAACTGTTTTTT,CASSLAGGLNEKLFF
.,TRBD1,TRBJ1-1,TRBV30,TGTGCCGGAACAGGGGTCAGCACTGAAGCTTTCTTT,CAGTGVSTEAFF
.,.,TRBJ2-7,TRBV7-6,TGTGCCAGCAGCTTAGCGCCGACTAGTTCCTACGAGCAGTACTTC,CASSLAPTSSYEQYF